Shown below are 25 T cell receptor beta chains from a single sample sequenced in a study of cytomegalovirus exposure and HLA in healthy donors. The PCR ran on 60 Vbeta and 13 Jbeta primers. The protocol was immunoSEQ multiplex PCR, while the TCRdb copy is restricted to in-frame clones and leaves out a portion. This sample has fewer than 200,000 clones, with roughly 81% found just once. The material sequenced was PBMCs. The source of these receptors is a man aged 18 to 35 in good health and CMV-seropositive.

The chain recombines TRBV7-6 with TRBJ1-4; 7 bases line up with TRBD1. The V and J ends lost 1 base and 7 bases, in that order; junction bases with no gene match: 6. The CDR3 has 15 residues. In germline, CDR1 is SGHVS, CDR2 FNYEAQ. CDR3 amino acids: CASSLVPGGTEKLFF. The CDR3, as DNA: TGTGCCAGCAGCTTAGTACCAGGGGGTACTGAAAAACTGTTTTTT.

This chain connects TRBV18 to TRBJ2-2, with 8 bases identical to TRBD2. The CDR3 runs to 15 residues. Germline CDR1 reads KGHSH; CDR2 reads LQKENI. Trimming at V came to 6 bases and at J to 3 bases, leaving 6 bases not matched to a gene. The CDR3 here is CASSWTSTDTGELFF. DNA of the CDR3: TGTGCCAGCTCCTGGACTAGCACAGACACCGGGGAGCTGTTTTTT.

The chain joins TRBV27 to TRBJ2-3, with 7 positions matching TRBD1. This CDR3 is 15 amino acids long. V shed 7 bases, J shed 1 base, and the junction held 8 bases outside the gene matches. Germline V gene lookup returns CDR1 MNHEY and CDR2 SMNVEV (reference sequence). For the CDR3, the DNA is TGTGCCAGCACCATAAGGGGGACAGGCACAGATACGCAGTATTTT. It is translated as CASTIRGTGTDTQYF.

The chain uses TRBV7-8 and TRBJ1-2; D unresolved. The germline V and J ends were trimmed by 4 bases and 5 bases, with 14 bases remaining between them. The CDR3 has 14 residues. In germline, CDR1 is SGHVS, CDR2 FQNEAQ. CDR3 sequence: CASSSSGILYGYTF. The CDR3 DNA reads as TGTGCCAGCAGCTCATCCGGGATTTTGTATGGCTACACCTTC.

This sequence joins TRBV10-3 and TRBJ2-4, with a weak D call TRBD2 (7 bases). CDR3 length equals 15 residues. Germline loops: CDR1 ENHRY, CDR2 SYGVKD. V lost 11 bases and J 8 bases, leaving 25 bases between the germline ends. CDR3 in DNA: TGTGCCTCCGCCTCTTCGGGGGGCCGATGGGACATTCAGTACTTC. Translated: CASASSGGRWDIQYF.

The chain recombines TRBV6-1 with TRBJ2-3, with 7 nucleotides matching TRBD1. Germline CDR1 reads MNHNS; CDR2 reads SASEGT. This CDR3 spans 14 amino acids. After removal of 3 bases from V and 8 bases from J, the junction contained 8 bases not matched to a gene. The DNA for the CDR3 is TGTGCCAGCAGTGAGAAGGGGGCAATAGGTACGCAGTATTTT. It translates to CASSEKGAIGTQYF.

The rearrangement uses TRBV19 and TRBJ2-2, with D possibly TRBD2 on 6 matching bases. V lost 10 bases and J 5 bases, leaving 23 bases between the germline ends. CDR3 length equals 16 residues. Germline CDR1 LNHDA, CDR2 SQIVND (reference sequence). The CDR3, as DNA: TGTGCCACCTCGGGGCGGGACCACCCGCAGACCGGGGAGCTGTTTTTT. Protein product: CATSGRDHPQTGELFF.

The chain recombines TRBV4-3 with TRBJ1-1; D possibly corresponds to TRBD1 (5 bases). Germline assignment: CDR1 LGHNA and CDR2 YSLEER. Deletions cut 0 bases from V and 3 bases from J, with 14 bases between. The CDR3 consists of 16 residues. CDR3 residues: CASSQDSGRGYTEAFF. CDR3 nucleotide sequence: TGCGCCAGCAGCCAAGATTCAGGGAGGGGATACACTGAAGCTTTCTTT.

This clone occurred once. The CDR3 DNA is TGTGCCAGCAGCTTTGGACTAGCCAGAATCACGGCGGATACGCAGTATTTT. This gives the protein CASSFGLARITADTQYF. V and J are TRBV7-2 and TRBJ2-3; 8 bases are shared with TRBD2. The CDR3 is 17 amino acids. Germline values: CDR1 SGHTA, CDR2 FQGNSA. Germline trimming cut 3 bases from V and 6 bases from J; bases unmatched to any gene: 14.

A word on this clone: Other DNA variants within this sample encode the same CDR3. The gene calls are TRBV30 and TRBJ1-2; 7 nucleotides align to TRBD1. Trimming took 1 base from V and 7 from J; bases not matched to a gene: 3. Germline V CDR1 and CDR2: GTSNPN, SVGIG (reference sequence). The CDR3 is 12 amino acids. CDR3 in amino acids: CAWSGQGGGYTF. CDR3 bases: TGTGCCTGGAGTGGACAGGGTGGTGGCTACACCTTC.

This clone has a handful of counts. The CDR3 is CASRQGQEKDTQYF. DNA for the CDR3: TGTGCCAGCAGACAGGGACAGGAAAAAGATACGCAGTATTTT. The chain has TRBV5-4 and TRBJ2-3, with 8 bases matching TRBD1. The germline gives CDR1 SGHNT, CDR2 YYREEE (reference sequence). The CDR3 has 14 amino acids. J was trimmed by 5 bases and V by 5 bases; bases with no gene match: 7. The full variable domain, rest sourced from reference TRBV5-4 and TRBJ2-3, is ETGVTQSPTHLIKTRGQQVTLRCSSQSGHNTVSWYQQALGQGPQFIFQYYREEENGRGNFPPRFSGLQFPNYSSELNVNALELDDSALYLCASRQGQEKDTQYFGPGTRLTVL.

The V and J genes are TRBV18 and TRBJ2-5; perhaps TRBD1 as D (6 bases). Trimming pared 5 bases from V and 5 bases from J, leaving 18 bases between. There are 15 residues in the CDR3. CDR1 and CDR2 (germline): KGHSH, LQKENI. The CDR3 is CASSVRNRVGETQYF. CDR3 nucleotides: TGTGCCAGCTCAGTTAGAAACAGGGTCGGGGAGACCCAGTACTTC.

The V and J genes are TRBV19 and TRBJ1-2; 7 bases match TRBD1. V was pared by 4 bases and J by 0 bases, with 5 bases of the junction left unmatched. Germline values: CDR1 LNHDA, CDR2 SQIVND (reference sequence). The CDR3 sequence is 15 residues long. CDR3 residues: CASSRGTASNYGYTF. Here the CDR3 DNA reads TGTGCCAGTAGTAGAGGGACAGCGTCTAACTATGGCTACACCTTC.

The CDR3 region has the DNA TGCAGCGTTGAGGAGGGGCGCAACTATGGCTACACCTTC. It is translated as CSVEEGRNYGYTF. The V call is TRBV29-1, the J call TRBJ1-2, with a weak D call TRBD1 (5 bases). Germline V gene lookup returns CDR1 SQVTM and CDR2 ANQGSEA. Trimming removed 3 bases at V and 2 bases at J, with 10 bases between. There are 13 residues in the CDR3.

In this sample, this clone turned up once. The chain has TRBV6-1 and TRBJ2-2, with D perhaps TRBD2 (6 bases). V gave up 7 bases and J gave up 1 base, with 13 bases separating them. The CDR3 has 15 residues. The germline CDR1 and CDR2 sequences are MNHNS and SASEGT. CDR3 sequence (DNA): TGTGCCAGCATTCGGGGGTATTTGAACACCGGGGAGCTGTTTTTT. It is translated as CASIRGYLNTGELFF.

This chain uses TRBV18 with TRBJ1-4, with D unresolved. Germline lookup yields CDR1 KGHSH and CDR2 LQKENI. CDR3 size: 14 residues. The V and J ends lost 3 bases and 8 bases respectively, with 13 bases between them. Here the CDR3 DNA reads TGTGCCAGCTCACCGTCCGTTGCGGAAGAAAAACTGTTTTTT. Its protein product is CASSPSVAEEKLFF.

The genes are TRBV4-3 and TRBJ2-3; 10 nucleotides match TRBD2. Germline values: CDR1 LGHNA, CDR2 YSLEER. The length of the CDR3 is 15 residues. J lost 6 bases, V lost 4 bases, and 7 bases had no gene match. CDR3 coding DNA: TGCGCCAGCAGCCCCCGGAGCGGGGGGGCGGATACGCAGTATTTT. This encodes CASSPRSGGADTQYF.

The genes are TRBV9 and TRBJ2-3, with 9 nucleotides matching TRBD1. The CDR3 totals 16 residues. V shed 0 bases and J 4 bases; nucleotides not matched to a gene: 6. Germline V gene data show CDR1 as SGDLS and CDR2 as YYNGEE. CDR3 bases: TGTGCCAGCAGCGTAGTGATACAGGGGGCCGCAGATACGCAGTATTTT. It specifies CASSVVIQGAADTQYF.

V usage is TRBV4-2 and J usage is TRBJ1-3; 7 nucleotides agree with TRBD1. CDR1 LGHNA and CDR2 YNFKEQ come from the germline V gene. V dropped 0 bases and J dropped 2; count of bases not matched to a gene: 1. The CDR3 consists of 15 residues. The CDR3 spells CASSQDTGAGNTIYF. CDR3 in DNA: TGTGCCAGCAGCCAAGATACAGGGGCTGGAAACACCATATATTTT.

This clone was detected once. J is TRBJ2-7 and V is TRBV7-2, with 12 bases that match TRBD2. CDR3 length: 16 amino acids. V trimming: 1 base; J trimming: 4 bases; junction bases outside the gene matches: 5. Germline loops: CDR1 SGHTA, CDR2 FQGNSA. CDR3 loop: CASSLGLAGGVYEQYF. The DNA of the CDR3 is TGTGCCAGCAGCTTAGGGCTAGCGGGGGGGGTTTACGAGCAGTACTTC. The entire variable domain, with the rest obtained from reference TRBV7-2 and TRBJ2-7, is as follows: GAGVSQSPSNKVTEKGKDVELRCDPISGHTALYWYRQSLGQGLEFLIYFQGNSAPDKSGLPSDRFSAERTGGSVSTLTIQRTQQEDSAVYLCASSLGLAGGVYEQYFGPGTRLTVT.

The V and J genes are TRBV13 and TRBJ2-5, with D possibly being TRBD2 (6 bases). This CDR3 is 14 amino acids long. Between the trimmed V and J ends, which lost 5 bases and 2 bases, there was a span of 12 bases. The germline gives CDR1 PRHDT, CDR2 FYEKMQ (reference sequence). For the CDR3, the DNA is TGTGCCAGCAGCAGCCGGGACTTTCAAGAGACCCAGTACTTC. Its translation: CASSSRDFQETQYF.

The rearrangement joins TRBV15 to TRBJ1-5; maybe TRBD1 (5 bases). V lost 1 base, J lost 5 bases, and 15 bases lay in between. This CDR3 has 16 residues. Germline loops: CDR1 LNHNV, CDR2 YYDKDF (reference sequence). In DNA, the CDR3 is TGTGCCACCAGCAGAGGGGAGGGGTGGGGCGATCAGCCCCAGCATTTT. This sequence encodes CATSRGEGWGDQPQHF.

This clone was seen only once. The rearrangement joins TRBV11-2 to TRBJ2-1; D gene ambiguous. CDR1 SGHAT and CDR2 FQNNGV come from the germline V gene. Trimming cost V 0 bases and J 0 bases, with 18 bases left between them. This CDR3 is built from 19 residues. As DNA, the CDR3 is TGTGCCAGCAGCTTAGATGGAGTGAGTAGGTTACCCTCCTACAATGAGCAGTTCTTC. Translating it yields CASSLDGVSRLPSYNEQFF.

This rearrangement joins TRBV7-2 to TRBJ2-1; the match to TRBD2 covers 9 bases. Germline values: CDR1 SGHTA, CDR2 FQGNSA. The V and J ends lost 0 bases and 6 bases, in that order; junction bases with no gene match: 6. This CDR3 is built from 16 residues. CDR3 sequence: CASSLAASGGRNEQFF. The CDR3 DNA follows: TGTGCCAGCAGCTTAGCCGCGAGCGGGGGGCGCAATGAGCAGTTCTTC.

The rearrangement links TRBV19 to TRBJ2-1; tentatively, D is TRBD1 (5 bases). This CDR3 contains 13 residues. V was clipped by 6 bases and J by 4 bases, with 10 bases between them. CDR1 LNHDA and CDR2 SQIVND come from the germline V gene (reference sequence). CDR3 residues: CASRTGAYNEQFF. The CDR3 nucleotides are TGTGCCAGTAGGACTGGGGCGTACAATGAGCAGTTCTTC.